The TCR beta chain under discussion was sequenced for a study of blood T cell repertoires in COVID-19. The overall study: Researchers got acute and convalescent COVID-19 samples from the United States, Italy and Spain.

This CDR3 has 16 amino acids. Trimming cost V 0 bases and J 2 bases; bases outside gene matches: 6. The V gene's germline CDR1 is SGDLS and CDR2 YYNGEE. TCRdb's table, derived via immunoSEQ multiplex PCR, lists solely in-frame clones and lacks some. The sample shows more than 200,000 clones, about 89% of them seen only once. The chain couples TRBV9 to TRBJ2-3; 7 positions match TRBD1. The source is a young woman who had recovered from COVID-19. Sequenced: PBMCs or T cells enriched from blood (not recorded which). The DNA of the CDR3 is TGTGCCAGCAGCGTAGGGGGGACAGTTTTCACAGATACGCAGTATTTT. Residues: CASSVGGTVFTDTQYF.